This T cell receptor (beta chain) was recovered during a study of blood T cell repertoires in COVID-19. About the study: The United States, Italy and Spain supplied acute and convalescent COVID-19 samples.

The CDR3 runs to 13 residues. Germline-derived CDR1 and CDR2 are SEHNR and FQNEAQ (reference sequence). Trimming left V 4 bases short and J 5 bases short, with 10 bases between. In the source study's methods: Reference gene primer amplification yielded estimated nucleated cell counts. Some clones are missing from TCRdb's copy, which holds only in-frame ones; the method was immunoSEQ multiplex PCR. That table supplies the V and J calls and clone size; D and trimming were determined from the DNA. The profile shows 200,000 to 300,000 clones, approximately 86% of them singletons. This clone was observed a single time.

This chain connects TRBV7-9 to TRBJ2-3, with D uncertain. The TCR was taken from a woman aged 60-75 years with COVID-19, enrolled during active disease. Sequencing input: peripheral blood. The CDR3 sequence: CASSSRVGDTQYF. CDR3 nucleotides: TGTGCCAGCAGCTCTCGGGTGGGAGATACGCAGTATTTT. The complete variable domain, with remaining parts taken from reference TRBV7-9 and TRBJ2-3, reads DTGVSQNPRHKITKRGQNVTFRCDPISEHNRLYWYRQTLGQGPEFLTYFQNEAQLEKSRLLSDRFSAERPKGSFSTLEIQRTEQGDSAMYLCASSSRVGDTQYFGPGTRLTVL.